This T cell receptor beta chain stems from a study of blood T cell repertoires in COVID-19. About the research overall: Samples representing acute and convalescent COVID-19 were sourced from the United States, Italy and Spain. Sources were T cells, B-cell-depleted T cells, or PBMCs; the material itself was cDNA or gDNA.

The germline V gene encodes CDR1 MNHEY and CDR2 SVGAGI. The CDR3 consists of 14 residues. The V and J ends lost 8 bases and 10 bases, in that order; junction bases with no gene match: 11. TCRdb's table, derived via immunoSEQ multiplex PCR, lists solely in-frame clones and lacks some. The repertoire consists of about 250,000 clones, with roughly 86% occurring once and the leading ten covering about 1.7%. This TCR derives from a woman in her sixties or seventies who had recovered from COVID-19. Sequenced input: peripheral blood. The gene calls are TRBV6-5 and TRBJ1-6, with 7 nucleotides matching TRBD1. The CDR3 loop reads CASGTGAEGSPLHF. CDR3 bases: TGTGCCAGCGGTACAGGGGCCGAGGGGTCACCCCTCCACTTT.